This T cell receptor (beta chain) came from a study of blood T cell repertoires in COVID-19. Study-level background: T cells, B-cell-depleted T cells, or PBMCs supplied cDNA or gDNA.

V gave up 8 bases and J gave up 1 base, with 9 bases separating them. This CDR3 region has 13 residues. Germline-derived CDR1 and CDR2 are SEHNR and FQNEAQ (reference sequence). As originally analysed: Counts of nucleated cells, estimated from reference gene primer amplification, were obtained. The data were produced by immunoSEQ multiplex PCR, yet TCRdb's version contains in-frame clones alone and is incomplete. D and trimming were read from the DNA, whereas the V and J calls and clone size are those reported in that table. The repertoire consists of about 190,000 clones, with roughly 80% occurring once and the leading ten covering roughly 12%.

Material: peripheral blood. This TCR derives from a man aged 50 to 60 who had recovered from COVID-19. This rearrangement joins TRBV7-9 to TRBJ1-5, with D perhaps matching TRBD1 (6 bases). CDR3 residues: CASATGSNQPQHF. The CDR3 nucleotides are TGTGCCAGCGCTACAGGGAGCAATCAGCCCCAGCATTTT.